The present TCR beta chain was sequenced within a study of T cells in Graves' hyperthyroidism and ophthalmopathy. Across the study: The initial diagnosis was the point when peripheral blood was collected, ahead of any treatment.

In this sample, this clonotype turned up many times. The target antigen is unknown. This CDR3 spans 14 amino acids. Germline CDR1 SGHNT, CDR2 YENEEA. V lost 5 bases, J lost 9 bases, and 10 bases stayed unmatched. Study-wide findings and caveats: Among clonotypes expanded in thyroid above 0.001, most were also found in blood. The model predicted ophthalmopathy a median around 6.5 months before onset.

Uncontrolled infection, other autoimmune disease, pregnancy and lactation each barred patients from inclusion. Amplification targeted TCR beta CDR3 regions from RNA transcripts. During a first-round RT-PCR of the TCR CDR3, the HTBI primer set was used. TCRdb ran MiXCR on the multiplex PCR reads and lists one entry per CDR3 protein. The table lists roughly 750,000 distinct CDR3 sequences, about 16% of them singletons. The sequencing sample was made of blood. V and J are TRBV11-3 and TRBJ2-4; 7 bases match TRBD2. This sequence originates from a man between 18 and 29 years old with Graves' hyperthyroidism. In DNA, the CDR3 is TGTGCCAGCAGCCCCTCAACCGGGGGGATCATTCAGTACTTC. Translating gives CASSPSTGGIIQYF.